The T cell receptor beta chain under discussion was sequenced for a study of T cells in Graves' hyperthyroidism and ophthalmopathy. For Graves' hyperthyroidism to be stable, ophthalmopathy could not progress within 18 months. TCR beta CDR3 sequences were amplified from RNA transcripts. Carried out on the TCR CDR3, a first-round RT-PCR used the HTBI primer set. TCRdb ran MiXCR on the multiplex PCR reads and lists one entry per CDR3 protein. This table has about 480,000 distinct CDR3 sequences, 14% appearing once. J was trimmed by 0 bases and V by 5 bases; bases with no gene match: 13. The CDR3 has 17 amino acids. CDR1 and CDR2 (germline): DFQATT, SNEGSKA (reference sequence). General study results and limits: Most thyroid clonotypes expanded above 0.001 appeared in blood too. A model of 13 V-J pairs discriminated ophthalmopathy from stable hyperthyroidism.

For this clonotype: Its antigen is still unknown.

This TCR was recovered from a woman in her late teens or twenties with Graves' hyperthyroidism. The chain combines TRBV20-1 with TRBJ2-3; TRBD2 matches at 8 bases. The sample comprised blood. The CDR3 here is CSASKSRGGFSTDTQYF. DNA of the CDR3: TGCAGTGCTTCCAAATCTCGGGGGGGATTTAGCACAGATACGCAGTATTTT.